These T cell receptor beta chains were read from a single sample in a study of T cell repertoires in cytomegalovirus infection. No antigen is known for these receptors. One entry per CDR3 protein results from TCRdb running MiXCR on the reads. The sample yields approximately 590,000 distinct CDR3 sequences, 40% seen once. The sample here was cultured PBMCs, taken from culture after CMV antigen stimulation. The receptors here all came from a human donor in good health (CMV status not recorded). Some clones in this sample may be carry-over from other donors' samples. The CDR3 runs from the conserved cysteine through the conserved F or W. D genes are given only for firm matches. Size values are once, few and many counts, or a class for expanded clones, and some rows have none.

abundance,v_gene,d_gene,j_gene,CDR3nt,CDR3aa
few,TRBV28,NA,TRBJ2-7,TGTGCCAGCAGTTTTATTTTGAGGGAGCCTTTTACCTACGAGCAGTACTTC,CASSFILREPFTYEQYF
NA,TRBV5-4,NA,TRBJ1-3,TGTGCCAACTGGACAGCGGCCATATATTTT,CANWTAAIYF
NA,TRBV7-8,TRBD1,TRBJ2-6,TGTGCCAGCAGCCCCCGTCCCAGGGGGAGCTCTGGGGCCAACGTCCTGACTTTC,CASSPRPRGSSGANVLTF
NA,TRBV27,NA,TRBJ1-6,TGTGCCAGCAGCAAAGACAGGATGGTGGGGTCACCCCTCCACTTT,CASSKDRMVGSPLHF
NA,TRBV5-1,TRBD1,TRBJ2-6,TGCGCCAGCAGCTTGGCCGGACAGGGCCTCTCGGCCGGGGCCAACGTCCTGACTTTC,CASSLAGQGLSAGANVLTF
few,TRBV7-6,NA,TRBJ2-5,TGTGCCAGCAGCGCAGATTCCGGGACTCTATTAAGGGAGACCCAGTACTTC,CASSADSGTLLRETQYF
NA,TRBV7-3,NA,TRBJ1-6,TGTGCCAGCAGCTGGGGGGACGGTACCCTCCACTTT,CASSWGDGTLHF
NA,TRBV7-2,NA,TRBJ2-3,TGTGCCAGCAGCTCTTGGCCAGGGGCCCTGGGGCGTTTGGGTACGCAGTATTTT,CASSSWPGALGRLGTQYF
NA,TRBV20-1,NA,TRBJ1-3,TGCAGTGCCCACTCTGGAAACACCATATATTTT,CSAHSGNTIYF
once,TRBV12-3/TRBV12-4,NA,TRBJ1-6,TGTGCCAGCAGCCCTCATAATTCACCCCTCCACTTT,CASSPHNSPLHF
NA,TRBV7-9,TRBD1,TRBJ1-6,TGTGCCTCAATGGGGACAGGGAGTTCACCCCTCCACTTT,CASMGTGSSPLHF
few,TRBV7-2,NA,TRBJ2-5,TGTGCCAGCGGCACTCCACGGGAGACCCAGTACTTC,CASGTPRETQYF
few,TRBV20-1,NA,TRBJ2-4,TGCAGTGCTCCGCGGCAGGGGGCCAAAAACATTCAGTACTTC,CSAPRQGAKNIQYF
NA,TRBV18,TRBD1,TRBJ1-6,TGTGCCAGCTCACCCCGACAGGGGAAGGGAACCCTCCACTTT,CASSPRQGKGTLHF
NA,TRBV6-2/TRBV6-3,TRBD2,TRBJ2-7,TGTGCCAGCAGTCCACTAGCGGACTTATCCTACGAGCAGTACTTC,CASSPLADLSYEQYF
few,TRBV7-6,TRBD1,TRBJ1-4,TGTGCCAGCAGCCGGGACAGCCTTGAAAAACTGTTTTTT,CASSRDSLEKLFF
NA,TRBV6-2/TRBV6-3,NA,TRBJ2-1,TGTGCCAGCAGTTACTCCATTCTTTATGAGCAGTTCTTC,CASSYSILYEQFF
NA,TRBV9,NA,TRBJ1-6,TGTGCCAGCAGCGAGGGACAAAGGGCATCACCCCTCCACTTT,CASSEGQRASPLHF
NA,TRBV4-3,NA,TRBJ2-1,TGCGCCAGCAGCCAAGAGGTGGAAGCGGGCCCCTACAATGAGCAGTTCTTC,CASSQEVEAGPYNEQFF
NA,TRBV6-8,TRBD1,TRBJ2-2,TGTGCCAGCAGTCGCACGACAGGGACCCCCAGCGGGGAGCTGTTTTTT,CASSRTTGTPSGELFF
few,TRBV15,NA,TRBJ2-1,TGTGCCACCAGCAGAGAGTCAGACCTCTACAATGAGCAGTTCTTC,CATSRESDLYNEQFF
NA,TRBV7-6,NA,TRBJ1-1,TGTGCCAGCAGCTTAGCTTTAAAGGGGTTGACTGAAGCTTTCTTT,CASSLALKGLTEAFF
NA,TRBV20-1,NA,TRBJ2-4,TGCAGTGCTAGAACGACGACTGGGGACATTCAGTACTTC,CSARTTTGDIQYF
few,TRBV28,NA,TRBJ2-2,TGTGCCAGCAGACTATTGATTAACGCGAACACCGGGGAGCTGTTTTTT,CASRLLINANTGELFF
few,TRBV4-1,NA,TRBJ1-5,TGCGCCAGCAGCCTGAGGGGGACACCCAATCAGCCCCAGCATTTT,CASSLRGTPNQPQHF
NA,TRBV7-9,TRBD1,TRBJ1-2,TGTGCCAGCAGCTTAGCCCCCGGGGACAGGGGCTACACCTTC,CASSLAPGDRGYTF
NA,TRBV18,NA,TRBJ1-1,TGTGCCAGCTCATATGTCACAGGACTTTTGAACACTGAAGCTTTCTTT,CASSYVTGLLNTEAFF
few,TRBV7-2,NA,TRBJ2-3,TGTGCCAGCAGCTTATATAAGTACACAGATACGCAGTATTTT,CASSLYKYTDTQYF
NA,TRBV11-3,TRBD2,TRBJ2-2,TGTGCCAGCAGCCCCCGTGGGCGGGAGACCGGGGAGCTGTTTTTT,CASSPRGRETGELFF
few,TRBV7-2,NA,TRBJ1-2,TGTGCCAGCAGCTTAACACGTGGCTACACCTTC,CASSLTRGYTF
few,TRBV4-1,NA,TRBJ2-2,TGCGCCAGCAGCCAAGGTCTGGGCCTACAGGGGGAGCTGTTTTTT,CASSQGLGLQGELFF
NA,TRBV4-1,TRBD1,TRBJ1-6,TGCGCCAGCAGCCAAGTTGTGACAGGGAATTCACCCCTCCACTTT,CASSQVVTGNSPLHF
once,TRBV4-3,NA,TRBJ1-5,TGCGCCAGCAGCCAAGGAGGGGAGGGGGGTCAGCCCCAGCATTTT,CASSQGGEGGQPQHF
few,TRBV7-9,TRBD1,TRBJ1-1,TGTGCCAGCAGCCCAGGGGGGAAGAGCACTGAAGCTTTCTTT,CASSPGGKSTEAFF
NA,TRBV18,TRBD1,TRBJ2-1,TGTGCCAGCTCAACAACAGGGGCAAATGAGCAGTTCTTC,CASSTTGANEQFF
few,TRBV6-2/TRBV6-3,NA,TRBJ1-5,TGTGCCGCCAAGACCGGCCTAGGCAATCAGCCCCAGCATTTT,CAAKTGLGNQPQHF
NA,TRBV18,NA,TRBJ1-6,TGTGCCAGCTCACTTGGGGGGACAACGAATTCACCCCTCCACTTT,CASSLGGTTNSPLHF
NA,TRBV6-6,NA,TRBJ2-2,TGTGCCAGCAGTGAGAGGGTAACAGGTTCCGGGGAGCTGTTTTTT,CASSERVTGSGELFF
NA,TRBV12-3/TRBV12-4,NA,TRBJ1-1,TGTGCCAGCAGTTTCCCCTGGCGAGGTGAAGCTTTCTTT,CASSFPWRGEAFF
NA,TRBV20-1,NA,TRBJ2-5,TGCAGCCGCCAGGGGCGGGAGACCCAGTACTTC,CSRQGRETQYF
NA,TRBV7-9,TRBD2,TRBJ2-1,TGTGCCAGCAGCCGGACTAGCGGCCTGACCCTCTCCTACAATGAGCAGTTCTTC,CASSRTSGLTLSYNEQFF
NA,TRBV7-2,TRBD2,TRBJ2-1,TGTGCCAGCAGCTCAAGACGGCGGGGGGCCAATGAGCAGTTCTTC,CASSSRRRGANEQFF
many,TRBV7-2,NA,TRBJ1-1,TGTGCCAGCAGCTTAGGCTGGTCTAACACTGAAGCTTTCTTT,CASSLGWSNTEAFF
NA,TRBV6-6,NA,TRBJ1-1,TGTGCCAGCACCCCAGCGGGGACATCCGTCAGGAACACTGAAGCTTTCTTT,CASTPAGTSVRNTEAFF
many,TRBV7-2,NA,TRBJ1-6,TGTGCCAGCAGCTTAATAGTTAATTCACCCCTCCACTTT,CASSLIVNSPLHF
NA,TRBV7-2,NA,TRBJ1-5,TGTGCCAGCAGCACCCAGGGTGACCAGCCCCAGCATTTT,CASSTQGDQPQHF
many,TRBV7-2,NA,TRBJ1-2,TGTGCCAGCACCCCTGGTCTTTCCTATGGCTACACCTTC,CASTPGLSYGYTF
NA,TRBV30,NA,TRBJ2-3,TGTGCCTGGGGACTGCTTACAACAGATACGCAGTATTTT,CAWGLLTTDTQYF